The 18 T cell receptor beta chains in this list originate from one sample, sequenced in a study of OX40 agonist ivuxolimab in advanced cancers. Data came from immunoSEQ multiplex PCR; TCRdb stores just in-frame clones and leaves some out. The sample lists about 62,000 clones, roughly 84% seen once, with 2% to 3% in the top ten. The sample in question was CD4+ or CD8+ T cells sorted from blood, obtained in a trial of the OX40 agonist ivuxolimab. These TCRs come from an adult with an advanced solid tumor such as melanoma, head and neck, liver or kidney cancer.

The rearrangement uses TRBV7-9 and TRBJ2-3; 9 nucleotides align to TRBD2. Trimming took 5 bases from V and 0 from J; bases not matched to a gene: 9. CDR1 is SEHNR and CDR2 is FQNEAQ in the germline V gene (reference sequence). This CDR3 spans 17 amino acids. CDR3 nucleotides: TGTGCCAGCAGCCTCACACTTAGCGGGGGTAGCACAGATACGCAGTATTTT. This translates into CASSLTLSGGSTDTQYF.

This clone was seen a handful of times. The chain has TRBV19 and TRBJ2-2; 10 bases are shared with TRBD1. CDR1 and CDR2 from the germline V gene are LNHDA and SQIVND (reference sequence). Germline trimming cut 3 bases from V and 0 bases from J; bases unmatched to any gene: 4. This CDR3 comprises 17 residues. CDR3 sequence reads: CASSIRGQGANTGELFF. CDR3 bases: TGTGCCAGTAGTATCCGCGGACAGGGGGCGAACACCGGGGAGCTGTTTTTT.

The chain combines TRBV29-1 with TRBJ2-3, with 9 bases that match TRBD1. The CDR3 has 14 amino acids. J lost 3 bases, V lost 7 bases, and 8 bases had no gene match. Looked up from germline, CDR1 is SQVTM and CDR2 is ANQGSEA. The CDR3 is CSAAQGAWTDTQYF. The CDR3 nucleotides read TGCAGCGCCGCACAGGGGGCATGGACAGATACGCAGTATTTT.

In its sample, this clone was seen once. The gene calls are TRBV9 and TRBJ1-6; D gene unclear. V was trimmed by 0 bases and J by 7 bases, leaving 8 bases between them. The CDR3 covers 14 residues. Per germline, CDR1 SGDLS and CDR2 YYNGEE. DNA of the CDR3: TGTGCCAGCAGCGTAGATCCGAAGAATTCACCCCTCCACTTT. Encoded protein: CASSVDPKNSPLHF.

This chain connects TRBV7-3 to TRBJ2-1; 7 bases agree with TRBD1. The germline gives CDR1 SGHTA, CDR2 FQGTGA. J lost 3 bases, V lost 1 base, and 9 bases had no gene match. The CDR3 runs to 17 residues. The CDR3 DNA follows: TGTGCCAGCAGCTTAATTGGGCGGACAGGCGTCTACAATGAGCAGTTCTTC. It codes for CASSLIGRTGVYNEQFF. The entire variable domain, with the rest obtained from reference TRBV7-3 and TRBJ2-1, is as follows: GAGVSQTPSNKVTEKGKYVELRCDPISGHTALYWYRQSLGQGPEFLIYFQGTGAADDSGLPNDRFFAVRPEGSVSTLKIQRTERGDSAVYLCASSLIGRTGVYNEQFFGPGTRLTVL.

The chain recombines TRBV5-1 with TRBJ2-5; D perhaps matches TRBD1 (6 bases). V dropped 3 bases and J dropped 2 bases, with 17 bases sitting between them. The CDR3 contains 16 residues. CDR1 is SGHRS, CDR2 YFSETQ, per germline. The CDR3 region has the DNA TGCGCCAGCAGCTACCTCAGGGGAGAGGGGCAAGAGACCCAGTACTTC. This codes for CASSYLRGEGQETQYF.

This clone was found once. The chain has TRBV29-1 and TRBJ2-5; D not certain. CDR1 SQVTM and CDR2 ANQGSEA come from the germline V gene. Trimming shortened V by 4 bases and J by 5 bases, and 14 bases separated the two germline ends. CDR3 length: 13 residues. CDR3 amino acids: CSVVAILGETQYF. CDR3 sequence (DNA): TGCAGCGTTGTCGCGATTTTAGGGGAGACCCAGTACTTC.

V and J are TRBV7-2 and TRBJ1-1; D gene uncertain. Deletions cut 6 bases from V and 11 bases from J, with 16 bases between. The length of the CDR3 is 12 residues. Germline loops: CDR1 SGHTA, CDR2 FQGNSA. The CDR3 sequence: CASRPTRGYAFF. The CDR3, as DNA: TGTGCCAGCAGACCTACTCGGGGTTATGCTTTCTTT.

V usage is TRBV10-3 and J usage is TRBJ1-5; perhaps TRBD1 as D (5 bases). Germline V gene lookup returns CDR1 ENHRY and CDR2 SYGVKD. CDR3 size: 14 residues. The germline V and J ends were trimmed by 6 bases and 1 base, with 10 bases remaining between them. CDR3 nucleotide sequence: TGTGCCATCAGCAGGGAGGCGAGCAATCAGCCCCAGCATTTT. The encoded protein is CAISREASNQPQHF.

The chain is built from TRBV2 and TRBJ2-4; a possible D gene is TRBD2 (5 bases). The germline V gene has CDR1 SNHLY and CDR2 FYNNEI. This CDR3 comprises 15 residues. V lost 8 bases to trimming and J lost 6 bases, with 20 bases between them. The chain's CDR3 is CASVRTGMGPNIQYF. The CDR3 nucleotides are TGTGCCAGCGTTCGGACGGGGATGGGCCCAAACATTCAGTACTTC.

J is TRBJ1-5 and V is TRBV28, with TRBD1 matching 7 bases. The CDR3 length is 15 residues. CDR1 is MDHEN and CDR2 is SYDVKM in the germline V gene. V shed 5 bases, J shed 1 base, and the junction held 5 bases outside the gene matches. In DNA, the CDR3 is TGTGCCAGCAGTGTTTCAGGGGGAAGCAATCAGCCCCAGCATTTT. Translating it yields CASSVSGGSNQPQHF.

The chain has TRBV11-2 and TRBJ1-1, with 7 bases fitting TRBD1. V lost 6 bases to trimming and J lost 6 bases; unmatched junction nucleotides: 7. The V gene's germline CDR1 is SGHAT and CDR2 FQNNGV. This CDR3 is built from 13 residues. Written as DNA, the CDR3 is TGTGCCAGCAGAACGGATACAGGGGCTGAAGCTTTCTTT. Protein: CASRTDTGAEAFF.

The chain carries TRBV4-3 and TRBJ2-3, with TRBD2 matching 8 bases. The germline V gene has CDR1 LGHNA and CDR2 YSLEER. CDR3 length: 16 amino acids. The J segment lost 6 bases and the V segment lost 0 bases, leaving 8 bases of the junction unmatched. CDR3: CASSQDHSGGGDTQYF. CDR3 in DNA: TGCGCCAGCAGCCAAGATCACAGCGGGGGCGGGGATACGCAGTATTTT.

The rearrangement uses TRBV2 and TRBJ2-5; 9 positions match TRBD2. Germline-derived CDR1 and CDR2 are SNHLY and FYNNEI. CDR3 length equals 14 residues. V was pared by 6 bases and J by 5 bases, with 7 bases of the junction left unmatched. The CDR3 spells CASREFGLAETQYF. CDR3 in DNA: TGTGCCAGCAGAGAATTCGGACTAGCGGAGACCCAGTACTTC.

This clone was counted once. The rearrangement links TRBV11-2 to TRBJ2-2; no clear D gene. The germline CDR1 and CDR2 sequences are SGHAT and FQNNGV. The CDR3 is 12 residues long. V gave up 5 bases and J gave up 0 bases, with 1 base separating them. CDR3 loop: CASSPNTGELFF. Written as DNA, the CDR3 is TGTGCCAGCAGCCCGAACACCGGGGAGCTGTTTTTT.

The V call is TRBV5-1, the J call TRBJ2-7; D is possibly TRBD1 or TRBD2 (5 bases each). The CDR3 has 15 amino acids. Trimming took 1 base from V and 7 from J, leaving 18 bases between them. Per germline, CDR1 SGHRS and CDR2 YFSETQ. The CDR3 loop reads CASSLIIRGSGEQYF. In nucleotides, the CDR3 is TGCGCCAGCAGCTTGATAATTCGGGGCTCGGGGGAGCAGTACTTC.

The V call is TRBV5-1, the J call TRBJ2-6; D possibly uses TRBD1 or TRBD2 (5 bases each). The CDR3 runs 14 residues. Per the germline V gene, CDR1 is SGHRS and CDR2 is YFSETQ. Trimming took off 5 bases at V and 7 bases at J, with 13 bases between the two ends. CDR3 in DNA: TGCGCCAGCAGGAGGGACCCAGGTGCCAACGTCCTGACTTTC. The encoded protein is CASRRDPGANVLTF.

Here the CDR3 reads CASSLAVTGMNTEAFF. In DNA, the CDR3 is TGCGCCAGCAGCTTGGCCGTTACAGGGATGAACACTGAAGCTTTCTTT. The rearrangement joins TRBV5-1 to TRBJ1-1, with D perhaps TRBD1 (6 bases). From germline, CDR1 is SGHRS and CDR2 YFSETQ. The V gene lost 0 bases and the J gene lost 0 bases, with 12 bases spanning the gap. The CDR3 sequence is 16 residues long.